The rows below give T cell receptor beta chains drawn from one sample of a study of T cells in Graves' hyperthyroidism and ophthalmopathy. From the multiplex PCR reads, TCRdb called clonotypes with MiXCR, one entry per CDR3 protein. The sample contains 380,000 or so distinct CDR3 sequences, approximately 19% of which appear only once. Sequencing was done on a sample of blood. The receptors derive from a woman under 30 with Graves' hyperthyroidism. Each CDR3 is given with its conserved first and last residue. A D gene is named only where the DNA matches it firmly. The size entry is marked missing in some rows and otherwise reads once, few, many or a size class.

>TRBJ1-4|many|TRBV12-3/TRBV12-4|.
TGTGCCAGCACCCGACTTGCAACTAATGAAAAACTGTTTTTT
CASTRLATNEKLFF
>TRBJ2-2|many|TRBV19|TRBD2
TGTGCCAGTAGGGGGATAATAGCGGGGGGCAACACCGGGGAGCTGTTTTTT
CASRGIIAGGNTGELFF
>TRBJ2-7|few|TRBV6-2/TRBV6-3|TRBD1
TGTGCCAGCAGTCTCCCTCGGACAGGGTTACTTTCCTACGAGCAGTACTTC
CASSLPRTGLLSYEQYF
>TRBJ2-5|many|TRBV20-1|TRBD2
TGCAGTCTTCGGCTGGGGGAGCGGGGGTTTAAAGAGACCCAGTACTTC
CSLRLGERGFKETQYF
>TRBJ2-5|many|TRBV20-1|TRBD2
TGCAGTGCTAGGGGTCCGGGGGGTCGGGAGACCCAGTACTTC
CSARGPGGRETQYF
>TRBJ1-3|many|TRBV2|.
TGTGCCAGCAGTGAAGAAGGATCCTCTGGAAACACCATATATTTT
CASSEEGSSGNTIYF
>TRBJ2-5|many|TRBV29-1|TRBD1
TGCAGCGTGGACAGGGGGCTAGAGACCCAGTACTTC
CSVDRGLETQYF
>TRBJ1-2|many|TRBV10-3|.
TGTGCCATCAAGTTGGAGGAGGTTGGCTATGGCTACACCTTC
CAIKLEEVGYGYTF
>TRBJ2-2|.|TRBV3-1|.
TGTGCCAGCAGCCGGGGGGCCGGGTTCGGCGGGGAGCTGTTTTTT
CASSRGAGFGGELFF
>TRBJ1-2|many|TRBV24-1|.
TGTGCCACCAGTGATGTTCCAGGGCGAGGCTACACCTTC
CATSDVPGRGYTF
>TRBJ2-7|.|TRBV20-1|.
TGCAGTGCTCCGGCCCTATCCTACGAGCAGTACTTC
CSAPALSYEQYF
>TRBJ2-7|.|TRBV12-3/TRBV12-4|.
TGTGCCAGCAGTCCCGATTTTCTACCGGGACTCGGCGAAGACGAGCAGTACTTC
CASSPDFLPGLGEDEQYF
>TRBJ2-2|many|TRBV24-1|.
TGTGCCACCAGTGATTTGTCCGGGGAGCTGTTTTTT
CATSDLSGELFF
>TRBJ1-1|.|TRBV12-3/TRBV12-4|TRBD1
TGTGCCAGCAGTGGAGCGGGACAGGAGAACACTGAAGCTTTCTTT
CASSGAGQENTEAFF
>TRBJ1-2|many|TRBV9|.
TGTGCCAGCAGCGGCCGGGGGAAAGGAGGCTACACCTTC
CASSGRGKGGYTF
>TRBJ1-5|many|TRBV7-2|TRBD1
TGTGCCAGCAGCTTCGACAGGGGGCTCCCCCAGCATTTT
CASSFDRGLPQHF
>TRBJ1-5|few|TRBV20-1|.
TGCAGTGCTCAAATTCAGGGTTTACAGCCCCAGCATTTT
CSAQIQGLQPQHF
>TRBJ2-2|many|TRBV30|.
TGTGCCGTACGGGACACGTACACCGGGGAGCTGTTTTTT
CAVRDTYTGELFF
>TRBJ1-6|few|TRBV18|.
TGTGCCAGCTCACTCCAGAGCTCCTATAATTCACCCCTCCACTTT
CASSLQSSYNSPLHF
>TRBJ1-2|few|TRBV19|TRBD1
TGTGCCAGTAGTCGGACAGGGAGCCGCCAAGTTAACTATGGCTACACCTTC
CASSRTGSRQVNYGYTF
>TRBJ1-1|few|TRBV18|.
TGTGCCAGCTCACCCCAGGGTACTGCTGAAGCTTTCTTT
CASSPQGTAEAFF
>TRBJ1-1|many|TRBV28|.
TGTGCCAGCATTACTGAAACCCGGAGGAACACTGAAGCTTTCTTT
CASITETRRNTEAFF
>TRBJ2-6|many|TRBV2|TRBD1
TGTGCCAGCAGTGGAACGACAGGGGGCTCATCTGGGGCCAACGTCCTGACTTTC
CASSGTTGGSSGANVLTF
>TRBJ2-5|many|TRBV20-1|.
TGCAGTGCTAGCTTAGGCACGGAGACCCAGTACTTC
CSASLGTETQYF
>TRBJ2-5|many|TRBV7-6|.
TGTGCCAGCAGCGCGGTAGTAACGGGGGATGAGACCCAGTACTTC
CASSAVVTGDETQYF
>TRBJ2-2|.|TRBV7-2|TRBD2
TGTGGCGCCCGGGGGGCCGGGGAGCTGTTTTTT
CGARGAGELFF
>TRBJ1-2|.|TRBV7-4|.
TGTGCCAGCAGTACACCTCGCCAGGGGACTAACGGGGGCTACACCTTC
CASSTPRQGTNGGYTF
>TRBJ1-1|many|TRBV20-1|TRBD1
TGCAGTGCTACCTTCAGGGGGCTGAACACTGAAGCTTTCTTT
CSATFRGLNTEAFF
>TRBJ2-2|.|TRBV25-1|.
TGTGCCAGCAGTGAGGCCTCCACGGCCGGGGAGCTGTTTTTT
CASSEASTAGELFF
>TRBJ1-1|many|TRBV27|.
TGTGCCAGCAGTTTATTACGAGTGATGGGGGTTACTGAAGCTTTCTTT
CASSLLRVMGVTEAFF
>TRBJ2-7|many|TRBV5-1|TRBD2
TGCGCCAGCAGCTTGGTTCCGGGAGGAGGGCGCGAGCAGTACTTC
CASSLVPGGGREQYF
>TRBJ2-6|many|TRBV19|TRBD1
TGTGCCAGTAGTATAGATCTGGGACAGGACTACTCTGGGGCCAACGTCCTGACTTTC
CASSIDLGQDYSGANVLTF
>TRBJ1-5|many|TRBV29-1|.
TGCAGCGTTGTGTCGGCAGCTAATCAGCCCCAGCATTTT
CSVVSAANQPQHF
>TRBJ1-5|.|TRBV6-1|.
TGTGCCAGCAGTGTAATGGAAGCGGGCATTAACAATCAGCCCCAGCATTTT
CASSVMEAGINNQPQHF
>TRBJ2-5|.|TRBV3-1|TRBD2
TGTGCCAGCAGCCAAGGGGCTAGCGGGGGGCAAGAGACCCAGTACTTC
CASSQGASGGQETQYF
>TRBJ1-1|many|TRBV4-1|.
TGCGCCAGCAGCCAATACCCCAGGGAGACTGAAGCTTTCTTT
CASSQYPRETEAFF
>TRBJ1-5|many|TRBV10-3|TRBD1
TGTGCCATCAGTGAGGGGGACAGGGCAGGGCAGCCCCAGCATTTT
CAISEGDRAGQPQHF
>TRBJ2-7|.|TRBV2|.
TGTGCCAGCAGCCTGACTAGTATCTCCTACGAGCAGTACTTC
CASSLTSISYEQYF
>TRBJ1-2|many|TRBV25-1|.
TGTGCCAGCAGTCGGGGGGCGCGAAACTATGGCTACACCTTC
CASSRGARNYGYTF
>TRBJ2-7|.|TRBV3-1|TRBD2
TGTGCCAGCAGCCAAGGGACTAGAGGCGAGCAGTACTTC
CASSQGTRGEQYF
>TRBJ1-1|.|TRBV4-1|.
TGCGCCAGCAGGCCTGGGGAGCCGAACACTGAAGCTTTCTTT
CASRPGEPNTEAFF
>TRBJ2-5|.|TRBV6-4|.
TGTGCCAGCATCAGAAAATTATTGGGGCAAGAGACCCAGTACTTC
CASIRKLLGQETQYF
>TRBJ2-7|many|TRBV6-1|.
TGTGCCAGCAAAGCCAGGGTAGAGAGCTCCTACGAGCAGTACTTC
CASKARVESSYEQYF
>TRBJ2-7|.|TRBV2|.
TGTGCCAGCATGATGGGACGGGGTTTCTACGAGCAGTACTTC
CASMMGRGFYEQYF
>TRBJ2-7|many|TRBV10-3|TRBD1
TGTGCCATCAGTGGGGCACAGGGGTCCGACGAGCAGTACTTC
CAISGAQGSDEQYF
>TRBJ1-1|few|TRBV5-1|TRBD1
TGCGCCAGCAGCCGGGACAGGGGGGGGGACACTGAAGCTTTCTTT
CASSRDRGGDTEAFF
>TRBJ2-2|few|TRBV11-2|.
TGTGCCAGCAGCCCCAGAAGGGGGACGAACACCGGGGAGCTGTTTTTT
CASSPRRGTNTGELFF
>TRBJ1-3|many|TRBV2|TRBD1
TGTGCCAGCACAGCCTTCACAGGGGCAGGAAACACCATATATTTT
CASTAFTGAGNTIYF
>TRBJ1-2|many|TRBV7-8|.
TGTGCCAGCAGCCGAGACAACGCGGGCCTCCATAGAACCGCCTTC
CASSRDNAGLHRTAF
>TRBJ2-5|many|TRBV12-3/TRBV12-4|TRBD1
TGTGCCAGCAGCCCGGACAGGGGATGGCGATCCCAGTACTTC
CASSPDRGWRSQYF
>TRBJ1-1|many|TRBV12-3/TRBV12-4|TRBD1
TGTGCCAGCAGCGACAGGGGAACAACTGAAGCTTTCTTT
CASSDRGTTEAFF
>TRBJ1-1|many|TRBV11-2|TRBD1
TGTGCCACTACGAGACAGGGAATGAACACTGAAGCTTTCTTT
CATTRQGMNTEAFF